This T cell receptor (beta chain) derives from a study of beta chain features in type 1 diabetes. This clone was seen a few times. Its antigen is still unknown. Investigators reverse transcribed all isolated RNA, so they sequenced expressed TCRB transcripts. The protocol was immunoSEQ multiplex PCR, while the TCRdb copy is restricted to in-frame clones and leaves out a portion. Here the sample spans around 710,000 clones, 9.5% to 15% being singletons. V dropped 0 bases and J dropped 6 bases, with 11 bases sitting between them. The CDR3 extends over 14 amino acids. Germline V gene data show CDR1 as MNHEY and CDR2 as SVGAGI. General observations from the study: Type 1 diabetes patients had moderately but significantly shorter TCRB CDR3s in all four CD4+ subsets.

CD4+ naive, central memory, regulatory and stem cell-like memory subsets were isolated by sorting on CD45RO/CCR7/CD25/CD127/CD95/CD27. The sequence was obtained from a man aged 25 to 40 with type 1 diabetes. The V and J genes are TRBV6-5 and TRBJ2-5; D is uncertain. The source material was naive CD4+ T cells from blood. The CDR3 nucleotides are TGTGCCAGCAGTTACTCTGATTCGGTGAAGACCCAGTACTTC. Its translation: CASSYSDSVKTQYF.